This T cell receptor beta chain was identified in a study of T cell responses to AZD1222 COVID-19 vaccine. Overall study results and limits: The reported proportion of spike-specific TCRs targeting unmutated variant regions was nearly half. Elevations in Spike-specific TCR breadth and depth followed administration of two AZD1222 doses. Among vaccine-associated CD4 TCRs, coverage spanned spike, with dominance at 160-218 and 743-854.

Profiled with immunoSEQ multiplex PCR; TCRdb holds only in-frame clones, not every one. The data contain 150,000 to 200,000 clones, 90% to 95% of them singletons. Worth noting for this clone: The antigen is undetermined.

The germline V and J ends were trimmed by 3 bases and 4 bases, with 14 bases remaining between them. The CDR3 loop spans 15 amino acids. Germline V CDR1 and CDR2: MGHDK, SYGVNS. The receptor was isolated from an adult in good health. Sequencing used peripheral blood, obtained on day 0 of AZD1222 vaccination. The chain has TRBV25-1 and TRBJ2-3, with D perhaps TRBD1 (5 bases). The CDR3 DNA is TGTGCCAGCAGTGAGGATACTCAGGGTCCAGATACGCAGTATTTT. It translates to CASSEDTQGPDTQYF.